A selection of T cell receptor beta chains follows, all from one sample in a study of response to subunit inactivated influenza vaccine. TCRdb reprocessed the RT-PCR reads via MiXCR and lists one record per CDR3 protein. The table includes 400,000 to 650,000 distinct CDR3 sequences, 6.5% to 8% detected once. Material: PBMCs from blood, obtained less than 25 months after vaccination. These receptors came from a man between 50 and 69 years old who received an inactivated influenza vaccine. CDR3s include the opening cysteine and the closing phenylalanine or tryptophan. A D gene is named only where the DNA matches it firmly. Clone size, where shown, is once, few, many, or a class for clones that have expanded.

few	TRBV7-9	TRBJ1-2	NA	TGTGCCAGCAGCTTAAGGAGGGAGTATGGCTACACCTTC	CASSLRREYGYTF
NA	TRBV30	TRBJ2-3	TRBD2	TGTGCCTGGAGGCTAGCGGGAGGACCAGATACGCAGTATTTT	CAWRLAGGPDTQYF
few	TRBV3-1	TRBJ2-4	NA	TGTGCCAGCAGCCATCGCACTGGGAACATTCAGTACTTC	CASSHRTGNIQYF
few	TRBV14	TRBJ2-3	NA	TGTGCCAGCAGCCAAGTTGGTGGGGGTCTCACAGATACGCAGTATTTT	CASSQVGGGLTDTQYF
many	TRBV29-1	TRBJ2-3	NA	TGCAGCGTTGAGGAAACAGGGACCACAGATACGCAGTATTTT	CSVEETGTTDTQYF
few	TRBV10-3	TRBJ2-7	NA	TGTGCCATCAGAGCAGGGTATCTCTACGAGCAGTACTTC	CAIRAGYLYEQYF
NA	TRBV15	TRBJ2-1	TRBD2	TGTCCCACCAGCAGAGAAGGGGCGGGAGGATATGAGCAGTTCTTC	CPTSREGAGGYEQFF
many	TRBV5-6	TRBJ2-7	TRBD1	TGTGCCAGCAGCTGGGGACAGGGGAACCTCCGATACGAGCAGTACTTC	CASSWGQGNLRYEQYF
few	TRBV29-1	TRBJ2-5	NA	TGCAGCGTTGAAAGTTTCAGGACCCAAGAGACCCAGTACTTC	CSVESFRTQETQYF
NA	TRBV9	TRBJ2-3	NA	TGTGCCAGCAGCGTAGCTGGGGGGCTCACAGATACGCAGTATTTT	CASSVAGGLTDTQYF
NA	TRBV5-1	TRBJ2-5	TRBD2	TGCGCCAGCAGGGAGTCAGCGGGAGCTGGGGCAGAGACCCAGTACTTC	CASRESAGAGAETQYF
many	TRBV7-9	TRBJ1-1	NA	TGTGCCAGCAGCTTAGGGGCAGGGGACACTGAAGCTTTCTTT	CASSLGAGDTEAFF
many	TRBV7-2	TRBJ1-2	NA	TGTGCCAGCAGCTCGGACCTACAATATGGCTACACCTTC	CASSSDLQYGYTF
few	TRBV6-2/TRBV6-3	TRBJ2-7	NA	TGTGCCAGCAGTTACCCGAGTTCGCTCTACGAGCAGTACTTC	CASSYPSSLYEQYF
few	TRBV20-1	TRBJ2-1	TRBD2	TGCAGTGCTACGAACCCAGTTAGAGGGACTAGCGGGGGCTACAATGAGCAGTTCTTC	CSATNPVRGTSGGYNEQFF
many	TRBV4-2	TRBJ2-3	NA	TGTGCCAGCAGCCAAGGGCTTTTTCCCGATACGCAGTATTTT	CASSQGLFPDTQYF
many	TRBV3-1	TRBJ1-3	NA	TGTGCCAGCAGCAACTCTCTGGGACGGTCTGAAAACACCATATATTTT	CASSNSLGRSENTIYF
NA	TRBV4-3	TRBJ2-1	TRBD2	TGCGCCAGCAGCCAACCGTGGGACTTTAGCGGGATTAATGAGCAGTTCTTC	CASSQPWDFSGINEQFF
few	TRBV7-2	TRBJ1-2	NA	TGTGCCAGCAGCTTAGCTATAGGAGGCTACACCTTC	CASSLAIGGYTF
many	TRBV27	TRBJ2-7	TRBD2	TGTGCCAGCAGAGCTAGCGGGGGAACACGCGAGCAGTACTTC	CASRASGGTREQYF
many	TRBV10-3	TRBJ2-7	TRBD2	TGTGCCATCCGAACTAGCGGGGGCTCCTACGAGCAGTACTTC	CAIRTSGGSYEQYF
few	TRBV29-1	TRBJ1-3	NA	TGCAGCGTGGAAGTTAGGGCTTCTGGAAACACCATATATTTT	CSVEVRASGNTIYF
NA	TRBV12-3/TRBV12-4	TRBJ2-5	NA	TGTGCCAGCAGTTTACGTACGGGGGCAGAGACCCAGTACTTC	CASSLRTGAETQYF
few	TRBV12-3/TRBV12-4	TRBJ2-7	NA	TGTGCCAGCAGTTTAGCCGGGAGCCCCTCCTACGAGCAGTACTTC	CASSLAGSPSYEQYF
few	TRBV5-1	TRBJ2-7	TRBD1	TGCGCCAGCAAAGCCGGGACAGGAACCTACGAGCAGTACTTC	CASKAGTGTYEQYF
NA	TRBV7-8	TRBJ1-1	NA	TGTGCCAGCAGTTACTTACACGGTCGCACTGAAGCTTTCTTT	CASSYLHGRTEAFF
few	TRBV28	TRBJ2-7	TRBD1	TGTGCCAGCAGTTTTCGACAGGGCGGAATCTACGAGCAGTACTTC	CASSFRQGGIYEQYF
many	TRBV29-1	TRBJ2-7	TRBD1	TGCAGCGTTGGAGCCGGGACAGGGGGCAACGAGCAGTACTTC	CSVGAGTGGNEQYF
NA	TRBV12-3/TRBV12-4	TRBJ2-6	TRBD2	TGTGCCAGCAGTCCGACTAGCGGGAGCTCTGGGGCCAACGTCCTGACTTTC	CASSPTSGSSGANVLTF
few	TRBV14	TRBJ2-5	NA	TGTGCCAGCAGCCAACGAAGTCGCCCGTACCAAGAGACCCAGTACTTC	CASSQRSRPYQETQYF
NA	TRBV5-5	TRBJ2-5	TRBD2	TGTGCCAGCAGCAGCGGGACCGTTTGGCAAGAGACCCAGTACTTC	CASSSGTVWQETQYF
few	TRBV25-1	TRBJ2-5	NA	TGTGCCAGCCGGGACTTCTTAGAGACCCAGTACTTC	CASRDFLETQYF
few	TRBV6-2/TRBV6-3	TRBJ2-6	TRBD1	TGTGCCAGCAGTTACATACCGCCACAGGACAGGGGGAGGTCTGGGGCCAACGTCCTGACTTTC	CASSYIPPQDRGRSGANVLTF
NA	TRBV4-2	TRBJ2-4	NA	TGTGCCAGCAGCCAAGAAAGTTTGGGGCGGTCGGCCAAAAACATTCAGTACTTC	CASSQESLGRSAKNIQYF
few	TRBV4-1	TRBJ2-5	TRBD2	TGCGCCAGCAGCCAGGTAGCGGGGGTGACCCAGTACTTC	CASSQVAGVTQYF
NA	TRBV20-1	TRBJ1-5	NA	TGCAGTGCTAGACCCAGGGTTCTGAGCAATCAGCCCCAGCATTTT	CSARPRVLSNQPQHF